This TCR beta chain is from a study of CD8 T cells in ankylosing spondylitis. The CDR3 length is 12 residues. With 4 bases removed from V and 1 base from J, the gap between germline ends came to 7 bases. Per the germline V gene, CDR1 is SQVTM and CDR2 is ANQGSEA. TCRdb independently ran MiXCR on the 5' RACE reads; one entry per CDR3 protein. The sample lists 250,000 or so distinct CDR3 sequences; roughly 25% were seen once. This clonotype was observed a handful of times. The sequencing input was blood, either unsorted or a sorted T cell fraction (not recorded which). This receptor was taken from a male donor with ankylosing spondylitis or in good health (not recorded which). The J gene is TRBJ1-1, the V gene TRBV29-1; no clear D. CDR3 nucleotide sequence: TGCAGCGTTGTCCCAGCGAACACTGAAGCTTTCTTT. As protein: CSVVPANTEAFF. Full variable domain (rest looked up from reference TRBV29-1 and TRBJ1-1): SAVISQKPSRDICQRGTSLTIQCQVDSQVTMMFWYRQQPGQSLTLIATANQGSEATYESGFVIDKFPISRPNLTFSTLTVSNMSPEDSSIYLCSVVPANTEAFFGQGTRLTVV.